This record concerns one TCR beta chain sequence. Its antigen remains unidentified. TCRdb re-called the PCR reads with MiXCR, one entry per CDR3 protein. The data show 90,000 or so distinct CDR3 sequences, roughly 23% seen once. These data originate in a study of molecular identifiers for immune sequencing clone quantification. Points from the study as a whole: Among about a million naive cells, spiked Jurkat TCR RNA from a single cell was reportedly detectable. Identical barcode-sharing TCR molecules could lead to underestimated sizes for highly expanded clones.

The sequence was obtained from a human donor in good health. Some libraries in this study had Jurkat cell RNA spiked in. The sequencing sample was made of naive CD8+ T cells from blood, with Jurkat cell RNA spiked in. The subset is: FACS-sorted CD8+CD4-CCR7+CD45RA+ naive T cells.

The CDR3 loop is CASSVDRYSNQPQHF. The CDR3 DNA reads as TGTGCCAGCAGTGTAGACCGATATAGCAATCAGCCCCAGCATTTT. The V and J genes are TRBV6-1 and TRBJ1-5; D gene uncertain. The germline gives CDR1 MNHNS, CDR2 SASEGT. CDR3 length equals 15 residues. The V end lost 4 bases, the J end lost 0 bases, and 10 bases lay between the germline ends.